This T cell receptor beta chain was observed in a study of shared clonotypes between healthy human individuals. Between the trimmed V and J ends, which lost 5 bases and 3 bases, there was a span of 11 bases. The germline V gene encodes CDR1 SGHAT and CDR2 FQNNGV. CDR3 length: 13 residues. Clones were sequenced by immunoSEQ multiplex PCR, and TCRdb holds only the in-frame ones, with some missing. Seen here are over 2,000,000 clones, over 85% observed once, and the top ten hold less than 2%. The naive CD8 subset, CD45RO-negative cells positively selected for CCR7, excluded terminally differentiated effector memory CD45RA+ cells.

Material for sequencing was naive CD8+ T cells from PBMCs. V and J are TRBV11-2 and TRBJ2-7; D is perhaps TRBD2 (5 bases). The source of this sequence is a man between 18 and 29 years old in good health. Some clones in this sample may be carry-over from other donors' samples. The CDR3 sequence: CASSLLAGYEQYF. The CDR3 nucleotides are TGTGCCAGCAGCCTCTTGGCGGGCTACGAGCAGTACTTC.